This T cell receptor beta chain was obtained from a study of blood T cell repertoires in COVID-19. As for the study in general: The cDNA or gDNA used as material had been derived from T cells, B-cell-depleted T cells, or PBMCs.

Some clones are missing from TCRdb's copy, which holds only in-frame ones; the method was immunoSEQ multiplex PCR. The data contain about 280,000 clones, 88% of them singletons. Participants' own reports of clinical history determined their cohort assignment. Per germline, CDR1 KGHSH and CDR2 LQKENI. Trimming removed 3 bases from V and 8 bases from J, with 5 bases in between. This CDR3 comprises 11 residues. The chain links TRBV18 to TRBJ2-4, with D hard to call. Specimen: PBMCs or T cells enriched from blood (not recorded which). The sequence derives from a woman aged 55-70 years in a cohort exposed to, infected with or recovered from COVID-19 (not recorded which). The CDR3, as DNA: TGTGCCAGCTCACCCTCGGACATTCAGTACTTC. Translation gives CASSPSDIQYF.